The TCR beta chain under discussion was sequenced for a study of read filtering for tumor transcriptome and immune sequencing. Whole-study context: The cohort had 17 men and approximately 14 women aged roughly 47 to 85, mean about 72 years.

Study-wide points: RNA-seq captured clonotypes less deeply and reliably than IR-seq. Dropping single-read clonotypes raised IR-seq and RNA-seq shared-clonotype correlation. Single-read clonotypes: roughly 81% of IR-seq clonotypes (about 4% of reads), 74.6% of RNA-seq clonotypes (roughly 43% of reads).

This library used about 360 ng RNA and molecular barcoded adaptors spanning alpha/delta and beta/gamma chains. A single record per CDR3 protein comes from TCRdb applying MiXCR to the reads. The sample gives over 80,000 distinct CDR3 sequences, around an eighth of which show up once; just under 15% is in the top ten. The CDR3 runs 15 residues. Germline assignment: CDR1 MNHNY and CDR2 SVGAGI (reference sequence). V shed 0 bases and J shed 2 bases, with 10 bases lying between them. The table lists this clonotype with a few counts. Its cognate antigen is unknown. The chain combines TRBV6-6 with TRBJ1-2, with D perhaps matching TRBD1 (5 bases). The sequencing sample was made of a population of CD138-negative cells sorted from bone marrow. The origin of this receptor is a donor aged 40 or over with multiple myeloma. This chain's CDR3 is CASSYSGDGNYGYTF. DNA of the CDR3: TGTGCCAGCAGTTACTCGGGGGACGGAAACTATGGCTACACCTTC.